Listed here is a single T cell receptor beta chain. Only in-frame clones appear in the TCRdb table, and some are missing; sequencing was by immunoSEQ multiplex PCR. This sample has about 200,000 clones; over 60% occur once, and the top ten carry around an eighth. These data belong to a study of cytotoxic CD8 clonotypes in ibrutinib-treated CLL. The CDR3 is 14 residues long. V gave up 6 bases and J gave up 5 bases, with 19 bases separating them. Germline lookup yields CDR1 GTSNPN and CDR2 SVGIG (reference sequence). The material sequenced was PBMCs, taken after 24 months of ibrutinib treatment. This rearrangement joins TRBV30 to TRBJ1-2; D gene uncertain. The sequence was obtained from a human donor with chronic lymphocytic leukemia. CDR3 DNA sequence: TGTGCCTGCCCGTCGGCTCAACCTCCTTATGGCTACACCTTC. This gives the protein CACPSAQPPYGYTF. The full variable domain, its missing parts supplied by reference TRBV30 and TRBJ1-2, is SQTIHQWPATLVQPVGSPLSLECTVEGTSNPNLYWYRQAAGRGLQLLFYSVGIGQISSEVPQNLSASRPQDRQFILSSKKLLLSDSGFYLCACPSAQPPYGYTFGSGTRLTVV.